These T cell receptor beta chains were read from a single sample in a study of blood T cell repertoires in COVID-19. Produced via immunoSEQ multiplex PCR; TCRdb's table is partial and in-frame only. There are over 250,000 clones in the sample; around nine tenths occur only once, and 2% to 2.5% lies in the top ten. Sequencing input: peripheral blood. The receptors derive from a man in his fifties with acute or convalescent COVID-19. CDR3s include the opening cysteine and the closing phenylalanine or tryptophan. A D gene is named only where the DNA matches it firmly. The listing skips clone size in some rows; elsewhere it reads once, few, many or a size class.

cdr3_aa cdr3_nt clone_size j_call v_call d_call
CASSSTGVTEKLFF TGTGCCAGCAGTTCGACAGGGGTTACCGAAAAACTGTTTTTT NA TRBJ1-4 TRBV6-5 TRBD1
CASSLSGTSAYTDTQYF TGTGCCAGCAGCTTAAGCGGGACTAGCGCATACACAGATACGCAGTATTTT few TRBJ2-3 TRBV7-6 TRBD2
CASSDTGSFF TGTGCCAGCAGTGATACGGGTTCTTTCTTT few TRBJ1-1 TRBV6-1 NA
CASSPQTGPNQPQHF TGTGCCAGCTCACCACAGACAGGCCCCAATCAGCCCCAGCATTTT NA TRBJ1-5 TRBV18 NA
CASSVGTRAGGNEKLFF TGTGCCAGCAGCGTAGGAACGCGGGCAGGGGGAAATGAAAAACTGTTTTTT NA TRBJ1-4 TRBV9 TRBD1
CASSLGLAISYEQYF TGTGCCAGCAGCTTGGGGCTAGCGATCTCCTACGAGCAGTACTTC NA TRBJ2-7 TRBV5-6 NA
CASSFDRDREQYF TGTGCCAGCAGCTTCGACAGGGATCGCGAGCAGTACTTC NA TRBJ2-7 TRBV7-6 TRBD1
CASSLGSGGADNEQFF TGTGCCAGCAGCTTGGGAAGCGGGGGGGCCGACAATGAGCAGTTCTTC NA TRBJ2-1 TRBV5-4 TRBD2
CASSQNVGTADTQYF TGTGCCAGCAGCCAAAACGTCGGCACAGCAGATACGCAGTATTTT NA TRBJ2-3 TRBV3-1/TRBV3-2 NA
CASSTGLAGGQFF TGTGCCAGTAGTACCGGACTAGCGGGGGGGCAGTTCTTC NA TRBJ2-1 TRBV19 TRBD2
CASSRTGLNEKLFF TGTGCCAGCAGCCGGACAGGCCTTAATGAAAAACTGTTTTTT NA TRBJ1-4 TRBV7-4 TRBD1
CASSLMGRTGDEQYF TGTGCCAGCAGCTTAATGGGAAGGACAGGGGACGAGCAGTACTTC few TRBJ2-7 TRBV7-3 TRBD1
CASSFWGAGGSYEQYF TGTGCCAGCAGCTTCTGGGGTGCAGGGGGAAGCTACGAGCAGTACTTC once TRBJ2-7 TRBV7-9 TRBD1
CASRESGTNYGYTF TGTGCCAGCCGCGAGTCAGGGACTAACTATGGCTACACCTTC NA TRBJ1-2 TRBV3-1/TRBV3-2 NA
CASRQGRDQPQHF TGTGCCAGCAGACAGGGGCGCGATCAGCCCCAGCATTTT NA TRBJ1-5 TRBV19 TRBD1
CASSQFQQEFYNEQFF TGTGCCAGCAGCCAGTTTCAGCAGGAATTCTACAATGAGCAGTTCTTC NA TRBJ2-1 TRBV14 NA
CASSPGTGGTGELFF TGTGCCAGCTCACCAGGGACAGGGGGCACCGGGGAGCTGTTTTTT NA TRBJ2-2 TRBV18 TRBD1
CAISAVRSQGAYEKLFF TGTGCCATCAGTGCCGTCCGATCACAGGGGGCTTATGAAAAACTGTTTTTT NA TRBJ1-4 TRBV10-3 TRBD1
CATNPGFLSYEQYF TGTGCCACGAATCCAGGTTTCCTCTCCTACGAGCAGTACTTC once TRBJ2-7 TRBV19 NA
CAWSVPLHRQKAFF TGTGCCTGGAGTGTTCCCCTGCACAGGCAGAAAGCTTTCTTT NA TRBJ1-1 TRBV30 NA
CASSRPTGPLGSGNTIYF TGTGCCAGCAGCCGCCCAACAGGGCCCCTAGGCTCTGGAAACACCATATATTTT NA TRBJ1-3 TRBV11-2 NA
CASRRERNEQFF TGTGCCAGCAGGAGGGAAAGGAATGAGCAGTTCTTC NA TRBJ2-1 TRBV2 NA
CASSFPPGRVYTF TGTGCCAGCAGTTTCCCCCCTGGCAGGGTCTACACCTTC NA TRBJ1-2 TRBV12-3/TRBV12-4 NA
CASSRQGTSGGELFF TGTGCCAGCAGCCGCCAAGGGACTAGCGGCGGGGAGCTGTTTTTT NA TRBJ2-2 TRBV7-3 TRBD2
CATSDRQYNEQFF TGTGCCACCAGTGACCGACAGTACAATGAGCAGTTCTTC NA TRBJ2-1 TRBV24-1 NA
CASSLIFGTSGVTLYNEQFF TGTGCCAGCAGCTTAATTTTTGGGACTAGCGGGGTTACTCTCTACAATGAGCAGTTCTTC NA TRBJ2-1 TRBV13 TRBD2
CASSSSGGAWEQFF TGCGCCAGCAGCTCAAGCGGGGGGGCTTGGGAGCAGTTCTTC NA TRBJ2-1 TRBV5-1 TRBD2
CASSRDRPTGELFF TGTGCCAGTAGCAGGGACAGGCCCACCGGGGAGCTGTTTTTT NA TRBJ2-2 TRBV19 TRBD1
CASSPLQGQDYTEAFF TGTGCCAGCAGCCCACTTCAGGGGCAGGACTACACTGAAGCTTTCTTT NA TRBJ1-1 TRBV3-1/TRBV3-2 NA
CASSGDRAGANVLTF TGTGCCAGCAGCGGGGACAGGGCTGGGGCCAACGTCCTGACTTTC NA TRBJ2-6 TRBV2 TRBD1
CASSVGGLAGDTQYF TGTGCCAGCAGCGTAGGGGGACTAGCAGGAGATACGCAGTATTTT NA TRBJ2-3 TRBV9 TRBD2
CASSHGGSTEAFF TGTGCCAGCAGCCACGGGGGGAGCACTGAAGCTTTCTTT NA TRBJ1-1 TRBV3-1/TRBV3-2 NA
CAWSVLHRGVYGYTF TGTGCCTGGAGTGTACTTCATCGGGGTGTGTATGGCTACACCTTC once TRBJ1-2 TRBV30 NA
CASSVLGQGGVYTF TGTGCCAGCAGCGTACTAGGACAGGGGGGTGTCTACACCTTC NA TRBJ1-2 TRBV9 TRBD1
CASSLALAGTYREQFF TGTGCCAGCAGCTTAGCCCTAGCGGGGACCTACAGGGAGCAGTTCTTC NA TRBJ2-1 TRBV7-9 TRBD2
CASSLINNQPQHF TGTGCCAGCAGCTTGATCAACAATCAGCCCCAGCATTTT once TRBJ1-5 TRBV5-5 NA
CASSQRQAGDTEAFF TGTGCCAGCTCCCAACGACAGGCCGGGGACACTGAAGCTTTCTTT NA TRBJ1-1 TRBV18 NA
CASSLNRGSYNEQFF TGTGCCAGCAGCTTAAATAGGGGCTCCTACAATGAGCAGTTCTTC NA TRBJ2-1 TRBV11-2 NA
CASSSRRAGLFAPLHF TGTGCCAGCAGCTCCCGAAGGGCAGGGTTGTTCGCACCCCTCCACTTT once TRBJ1-6 TRBV7-8 NA
CASSAGTVNTEAFF TGTGCCAGCAGTGCCGGGACAGTGAACACTGAAGCTTTCTTT once TRBJ1-1 TRBV2 TRBD1
CASKRNQETQYF TGTGCCAGCAAGCGCAACCAAGAGACCCAGTACTTC once TRBJ2-5 TRBV2 NA
CASSSDGQANTIYF TGCGCCAGCAGCTCCGACGGACAGGCGAACACCATATATTTT NA TRBJ1-3 TRBV5-1 TRBD1
CASSMVDNYSNQPQHF TGTGCCAGTAGTATGGTGGACAATTATAGCAATCAGCCCCAGCATTTT NA TRBJ1-5 TRBV19 NA
CASSLIPGYGYTF TGTGCCAGCAGTTTAATCCCAGGCTATGGCTACACCTTC NA TRBJ1-2 TRBV27 NA
CASSPSGTTGEQFF TGTGCCAGCAGCCCTAGTGGTACCACGGGGGAGCAGTTCTTC few TRBJ2-1 TRBV3-1/TRBV3-2 NA
CASPLRDSSYNEQFF TGCGCCAGCCCGCTCCGGGACAGCTCCTACAATGAGCAGTTCTTC NA TRBJ2-1 TRBV10-1 TRBD1
CASSPGTPDGFMNTEAFF TGTGCCAGCTCACCCGGGACACCCGATGGGTTCATGAACACTGAAGCTTTCTTT NA TRBJ1-1 TRBV18 NA
CASSGWGGSNQPQHF TGTGCCAGCAGTGGTTGGGGGGGTAGCAATCAGCCCCAGCATTTT NA TRBJ1-5 TRBV27 NA
CASSLPLDSLLHF TGCGCCAGCAGCTTGCCCTTGGACAGCCTTCTCCACTTC NA TRBJ2-5 TRBV5-1 NA
CASSQGVAVNQPQHF TGCGCCAGCAGCCAAGGGGTAGCAGTCAATCAGCCCCAGCATTTT NA TRBJ1-5 TRBV4-1 NA
CASALAVVTEAFF TGTGCCAGCGCATTAGCGGTGGTGACTGAAGCTTTCTTT once TRBJ1-1 TRBV6-5 NA
CASSEIEITGELFF TGTGCCAGCAGTGAAATAGAGATCACCGGGGAGCTGTTTTTT NA TRBJ2-2 TRBV2 NA
CASSLGGWDSGYTF TGCGCCAGCAGCTTGGGAGGTTGGGACTCTGGCTACACCTTC NA TRBJ1-2 TRBV5-1 NA
CASSSAGGPYNEQFF TGTGCCAGCAGTTCCGCGGGGGGGCCCTACAATGAGCAGTTCTTC once TRBJ2-1 TRBV27 TRBD2